A selection of T cell receptor beta chains follows, all from one sample in a study of blood T cells in healthy people across ages. TCRdb used MiXCR to reprocess the 5' RACE reads, holding one entry per CDR3 protein. The repertoire holds approximately 1,700,000 distinct CDR3 sequences, with around 40% as singletons. Source material: blood. All receptors derive from a human donor in good health. The CDR3 runs from the conserved cysteine through the conserved F or W. Fields, in order: V gene, J gene, clone size, D gene, CDR3 DNA, CDR3 protein. D genes are given only for firm matches. Rows may omit the clone size; those that give it use once, few, many or a size class.

>TRBV4-1|TRBJ2-2|-|-
TGCGCCAGCAGCCAAGAGGGGGGTCAGACCGGGGAGCTGTTTTTT
CASSQEGGQTGELFF
>TRBV7-3|TRBJ1-1|few|-
TGTGCCAGCAGCCGAAGACACAACACTGAAGCTTTCTTT
CASSRRHNTEAFF
>TRBV12-3/TRBV12-4|TRBJ1-2|-|-
TGTGCCAGCAGTACTCGCGGGACGGCCTTGGAGGGCTACACCTTC
CASSTRGTALEGYTF
>TRBV9|TRBJ1-5|once|-
TGTGCCAGCAGCGAAGGGGACAATTATAATCAGCCCCAGCATTTT
CASSEGDNYNQPQHF
>TRBV7-9|TRBJ2-7|-|-
TGTGCCAGCAGCTGGCCGGGTCGCTACGAGCAGTACTTC
CASSWPGRYEQYF
>TRBV4-3|TRBJ2-1|-|TRBD2
TGCGCCAGCAGCCAAGATCTTCGGGGGGGATACAATGAGCAGTTCTTC
CASSQDLRGGYNEQFF
>TRBV28|TRBJ2-6|-|TRBD1
TGTGCCAGCAAGGGGGCCGGATTCTCCGCCTCTGGGGCCAACGTCCTGACTTTC
CASKGAGFSASGANVLTF
>TRBV7-9|TRBJ1-4|few|TRBD1
TGTGCCAGCAGCCAAGACAGGGAGATTGAAAAACTGTTTTTT
CASSQDREIEKLFF
>TRBV25-1|TRBJ1-1|-|TRBD1
TGTGCCAGCAGTGAATTAGACAGGGACACTGAAGCTTTCTTT
CASSELDRDTEAFF
>TRBV10-2|TRBJ2-5|-|-
TGCGCCAGCAGTGGCCCGCAGGGGGGACAAGAGACCCAGTACTTC
CASSGPQGGQETQYF
>TRBV7-8|TRBJ2-1|-|TRBD2
TGTGCCAGCAGTAGGGCTAGCGGGGGGATCTCCTACAATGAGCAGTTCTTC
CASSRASGGISYNEQFF
>TRBV20-1|TRBJ2-7|-|-
TGCAGTGCTAGAGATCGGAGGGCAGGGACCTACGAGCAGTACTTC
CSARDRRAGTYEQYF
>TRBV7-6|TRBJ1-1|-|TRBD1
TGTGCCAGCAGCTTGGATCAGGGGGGTGAAGCTTTCTTT
CASSLDQGGEAFF
>TRBV4-1|TRBJ1-2|few|TRBD1
TGCGCCAGCAGCCAAATATCCGGACAGGGCGATGGCTACACCTTC
CASSQISGQGDGYTF
>TRBV20-1|TRBJ2-7|few|-
TGCAGTGCCCTATCGCCTACATTGAGCTCCTACGAGCAGTACTTC
CSALSPTLSSYEQYF
>TRBV2|TRBJ1-1|-|-
TGTGCCAGCAGTGTTGGGGGTCCGGGGTTCACTGAAGCTTTCTTT
CASSVGGPGFTEAFF
>TRBV20-1|TRBJ2-1|-|TRBD2
TGCAGTGCTTTATCATCGGGGGGGTTTTACAATGAGCAGTTCTTC
CSALSSGGFYNEQFF
>TRBV7-8|TRBJ2-1|-|TRBD2
TGTGCCAGCAGCCCGGGGGGACTTAAGGGTGAGCAGTTCTTC
CASSPGGLKGEQFF
>TRBV7-2|TRBJ2-1|few|-
TGTGCCAGCAGCCCACAGGGTACCTACAATGAGCAGTTCTTC
CASSPQGTYNEQFF
>TRBV12-3/TRBV12-4|TRBJ2-1|-|-
TGTGCCAGCAAAAGGGGAGATGGGAATGAGCCGTTCTTC
CASKRGDGNEPFF
>TRBV12-3/TRBV12-4|TRBJ1-6|few|TRBD1
TGTGCCAGCAGTGGGGACAGGGGTTCGGATTCACCCCTCCACTTT
CASSGDRGSDSPLHF
>TRBV29-1|TRBJ1-2|-|-
TGCAGCGTCGCGGACAGATCTAACTATGGCTACACCTTC
CSVADRSNYGYTF
>TRBV11-2|TRBJ2-3|-|-
TGTGCCAGCAGCTTAAGGGGGAGATTACAGATACAGGCGCAGTATTTT
CASSLRGRLQIQAQYF
>TRBV6-2/TRBV6-3|TRBJ2-2|-|-
TGTGCCAGCAGTTTCCATCGGGGCGCCACCGGGGAGCTGTTTTTT
CASSFHRGATGELFF
>TRBV2|TRBJ1-2|few|TRBD1
TGTGCCAGCAGGGCAGACAGGGGCCATGGCTACACCTTC
CASRADRGHGYTF
>TRBV12-3/TRBV12-4|TRBJ1-5|few|TRBD1
TGTGCCAGCAGTGGGACAGAGATTAGCAATCAGCCCCAGCATTTT
CASSGTEISNQPQHF
>TRBV2|TRBJ2-3|few|TRBD1
TGTGCCAGCAGAGGGACAGGGGATAGTACGCAGTATTTT
CASRGTGDSTQYF
>TRBV15|TRBJ1-1|-|-
TGTGCCACCAGCCCACCCATAACTCCAAACACTGAAGCTTTCTTT
CATSPPITPNTEAFF
>TRBV4-3|TRBJ2-5|few|TRBD2
TGCGCCAGCAGCCAATGGGAGGGTGAGACCCAGTACTTC
CASSQWEGETQYF
>TRBV11-2|TRBJ1-1|-|-
TGTGCCAGCAGCCCCTGGGGAGACAGGAACGCTGAAGCTTTCTTT
CASSPWGDRNAEAFF
>TRBV29-1|TRBJ1-5|-|TRBD1
TGCAGCATTGAGGACAGGACCACTTGCGCTAGCAATCAGCCCCAGCATTTT
CSIEDRTTCASNQPQHF
>TRBV7-8|TRBJ1-1|-|-
TGTGCCAGCAGCCCACCAGGTGGGGCGAACACTGAAGCTTTCTTT
CASSPPGGANTEAFF
>TRBV27|TRBJ2-5|-|TRBD2
TGTGCCAGCAGTTCCTACGGGGGGGTAGGGGAGACCCAGTACTTC
CASSSYGGVGETQYF
>TRBV9|TRBJ1-1|-|-
TGTGCCAGCAGCGTAGAGTCCCGGCTTATGAACACTGAAGCTTTCTTT
CASSVESRLMNTEAFF
>TRBV7-2|TRBJ1-2|-|-
TGTGCCAGCAGCTTAGGGTCCCAATCGAACTATGGCTACACCTTC
CASSLGSQSNYGYTF
>TRBV10-3|TRBJ2-3|-|-
TGTGCCACCCAAGGGAACACAGATACGCAGTATTTT
CATQGNTDTQYF
>TRBV7-9|TRBJ2-3|few|-
TGTGCCAGCAGCTCACGAGGGGCCACAGATACGCAGTATTTT
CASSSRGATDTQYF
>TRBV30|TRBJ2-7|once|-
TGTACCTGGAGTCCAGGGTCCGAGCAGTACTTC
CTWSPGSEQYF
>TRBV19|TRBJ2-1|-|-
TGTGCCAGTAGTGACCTGGGCGGGGATGAGCAGTTCTTC
CASSDLGGDEQFF
>TRBV20-1|TRBJ2-5|-|-
TGCAGTGCTAGAGTTGTTGTTGGGGAGACCCAGTACTTC
CSARVVVGETQYF
>TRBV3-1|TRBJ2-1|-|TRBD2
TGTGCCAGCAGCCAAGATTCTAAGGGGACTAGCATACATGAGCAGTTCTTC
CASSQDSKGTSIHEQFF
>TRBV29-1|TRBJ1-2|-|TRBD1
TGCAGCGTTGATGGGACAGGATATGGCTACACCTTC
CSVDGTGYGYTF